The 17 T cell receptor beta chains below come from one sample, sequenced in a study of control samples from healthy donors and cancer patients. Sequencing used immunoSEQ multiplex PCR; TCRdb keeps in-frame clones, though not all of them. The data hold 75,000 to 100,000 clones, with around 86% observed a single time. Sequences were obtained from blood. The receptors originated from a woman between 50 and 59 years old in good health.

V usage is TRBV10-3 and J usage is TRBJ1-1; D is perhaps TRBD1 (5 bases). Germline V lookup: CDR1 ENHRY, CDR2 SYGVKD. The CDR3 spans 14 residues. V was shortened by 7 bases and J by 1 base, with 13 bases between the two germline ends. CDR3 sequence (DNA): TGTGCCATCACAAACAGGTTAGCGAACACTGAAGCTTTCTTT. It specifies CAITNRLANTEAFF.

The chain couples TRBV5-4 to TRBJ2-3, with a tentative D call TRBD2 (6 bases). The CDR3 consists of 16 residues. The V end lost 0 bases, the J end lost 2 bases, and 13 bases lay between the germline ends. Germline CDR1 is SGHNT and CDR2 is YYREEE (reference sequence). CDR3 residues: CASSLETRRATDTQYF. The CDR3 coding sequence is TGTGCCAGCAGCTTGGAAACGCGGAGGGCCACAGATACGCAGTATTTT. Supplemented by reference TRBV5-4 and TRBJ2-3, the full variable domain reads ETGVTQSPTHLIKTRGQQVTLRCSSQSGHNTVSWYQQALGQGPQFIFQYYREEENGRGNFPPRFSGLQFPNYSSELNVNALELDDSALYLCASSLETRRATDTQYFGPGTRLTVL.

The chain has TRBV7-2 and TRBJ2-7; 11 bases match TRBD2. J was trimmed by 5 bases and V by 1 base; bases with no gene match: 7. The CDR3 totals 16 residues. Germline values: CDR1 SGHTA, CDR2 FQGNSA. This chain's CDR3 is CASSLGGGLAVNEQYF. For the CDR3, the DNA is TGTGCCAGCAGCTTAGGGGGGGGACTAGCGGTAAACGAGCAGTACTTC.

This clone was counted only a few times. The V call is TRBV7-9, the J call TRBJ1-1; weak D call: TRBD1 (6 bases). The CDR3 runs to 14 residues. Between the trimmed V and J ends, which lost 4 bases and 1 base, there was a span of 10 bases. Germline V gene sequence: CDR1 SEHNR, CDR2 FQNEAQ (reference sequence). As DNA, the CDR3 is TGTGCCAGCAGCTCGACAGGTTCGAACACTGAAGCTTTCTTT. Its translation: CASSSTGSNTEAFF.

The chain carries TRBV4-1 and TRBJ2-1, with D perhaps TRBD1 (6 bases). V lost 0 bases and J 4 bases, leaving 16 bases between the germline ends. Germline V gene lookup returns CDR1 MGHRA and CDR2 YSYEKL. The CDR3 consists of 17 residues. CDR3 bases: TGCGCCAGCAGCCAAGAAGACAGGCCTGATTGGTACAATGAGCAGTTCTTC. Protein sequence: CASSQEDRPDWYNEQFF.

The V call is TRBV11-2, the J call TRBJ2-7, with 8 positions matching TRBD2. Per germline, CDR1 SGHAT and CDR2 FQNNGV. V gave up 2 bases and J gave up 3 bases; unmatched junction bases: 12. This CDR3 region has 17 residues. The CDR3 sequence: CASSLRGGSSGLYEQYF. The CDR3 region has the DNA TGTGCCAGCAGCTTAAGGGGGGGGTCTAGCGGGCTCTACGAGCAGTACTTC.

The rearrangement links TRBV7-2 to TRBJ2-1, with D unclear. This CDR3 comprises 14 residues. V lost 4 bases and J 9 bases, leaving 16 bases between the germline ends. Germline V gene sequence: CDR1 SGHTA, CDR2 FQGNSA. CDR3 sequence (DNA): TGTGCCAGCAGCTCAGAAACTGGGGTGGGTGAGCAGTTCTTC. It yields the protein CASSSETGVGEQFF.

This chain connects TRBV7-2 to TRBJ1-5; D possibly corresponds to TRBD1 (5 bases). V shed 5 bases and J shed 3 bases, with 14 bases lying between them. The CDR3 loop spans 15 amino acids. The germline V gene encodes CDR1 SGHTA and CDR2 FQGNSA. CDR3 region: CASSPDSKSNQPQHF. DNA for the CDR3: TGTGCCAGCAGCCCTGACAGCAAATCCAATCAGCCCCAGCATTTT.

This clone was found once. The chain is built from TRBV19 and TRBJ1-1, with D tentatively TRBD1 (5 bases). This CDR3 is built from 14 residues. V lost 7 bases to trimming and J lost 1 base, with 13 bases between them. The V gene's germline CDR1 is LNHDA and CDR2 SQIVND (reference sequence). Here the CDR3 DNA reads TGTGCCAGTACAATAGGCAGGGCGAACACTGAAGCTTTCTTT. This codes for CASTIGRANTEAFF.

The chain recombines TRBV11-3 with TRBJ1-4, with 9 bases identical to TRBD1. The junction had 14 bases not matched to a gene; V was cut back by 4 bases and J by 8 bases. The CDR3 totals 17 residues. Germline CDR1 reads SGHNT; CDR2 reads YENEEA. The CDR3 here is CASSCPPRTGEGEKLFF. The CDR3 DNA reads as TGTGCCAGCAGCTGCCCCCCCCGGACAGGGGAAGGCGAAAAACTGTTTTTT.

V is TRBV5-8 and J is TRBJ2-1; maybe TRBD1 (6 bases). Trimming removed 4 bases from V and 6 bases from J, with 17 bases in between. The germline gives CDR1 SGHTS, CDR2 YDEGEE. This CDR3 has 15 amino acids. The CDR3 reads CASSPRGSIFNEQFF. DNA for the CDR3: TGTGCCAGCAGCCCGAGGGGGAGCATCTTCAATGAGCAGTTCTTC. The complete variable domain, with remaining parts taken from reference TRBV5-8 and TRBJ2-1, reads EAGVTQSPTHLIKTRGQQATLRCSPISGHTSVYWYQQALGLGLQFLLWYDEGEERNRGNFPPRFSGRQFPNYSSELNVNALELEDSALYLCASSPRGSIFNEQFFGPGTRLTVL.

CDR3 in DNA: TGTGCCAGTAGCAAGGGGGCTGGCACTGAAGCTTTCTTT. Amino acids: CASSKGAGTEAFF. The V call is TRBV19, the J call TRBJ1-1; 7 nucleotides agree with TRBD1. V was pared by 6 bases and J by 4 bases, with 5 bases of the junction left unmatched. The CDR3 contains 13 residues. The germline V gene encodes CDR1 LNHDA and CDR2 SQIVND (reference sequence).

This clone was observed a handful of times. The chain carries TRBV25-1 and TRBJ1-3; D gene uncertain. V lost 3 bases and J lost 0, with 12 bases in between. Germline CDR1 reads MGHDK; CDR2 reads SYGVNS. The CDR3 has 16 amino acids. The CDR3 here is CASSDQRPRSGNTIYF. In DNA, the CDR3 is TGTGCCAGCAGTGATCAACGACCTCGCTCTGGAAACACCATATATTTT.

This chain joins TRBV28 and TRBJ1-6, with a tentative D call TRBD1 (6 bases). The ends were cut back, 3 bases at V and 9 bases at J, with 15 bases in the middle. This CDR3 has 15 residues. Germline V CDR1 and CDR2: MDHEN, SYDVKM. CDR3 nucleotides: TGTGCCAGCAGTTTGGAAGGGGGTTGGGTTTCACCCCTCCACTTT. It encodes CASSLEGGWVSPLHF.

The V call is TRBV5-8, the J call TRBJ1-4; 10 bases align to TRBD1. J was trimmed by 0 bases and V by 4 bases; bases with no gene match: 6. The CDR3 length is 17 residues. Germline V gene lookup returns CDR1 SGHTS and CDR2 YDEGEE. The CDR3 DNA reads TGTGCCAGCAGCCGGGACAGGGGAGCGACAACTAATGAAAAACTGTTTTTT. Translated: CASSRDRGATTNEKLFF. Full variable domain (rest looked up from reference TRBV5-8 and TRBJ1-4): EAGVTQSPTHLIKTRGQQATLRCSPISGHTSVYWYQQALGLGLQFLLWYDEGEERNRGNFPPRFSGRQFPNYSSELNVNALELEDSALYLCASSRDRGATTNEKLFFGSGTQLSVL.

This clone was seen just once. This chain uses TRBV5-1 with TRBJ1-1, with D perhaps matching TRBD1 (5 bases). Germline V gene sequence: CDR1 SGHRS, CDR2 YFSETQ. The CDR3 loop spans 15 amino acids. The V and J ends lost 1 base and 1 base respectively, with 11 bases between them. CDR3 nucleotides: TGCGCCAGCAGCTTGTCCGGGGGTCGGAACACTGAAGCTTTCTTT. Protein product: CASSLSGGRNTEAFF.

This clone appeared once. Mismatch with germline at one junction end may stem from a read error. The J gene is TRBJ1-6, the V gene TRBV6-5; D gene uncertain. The CDR3 is 11 amino acids. CDR1 and CDR2 from the germline V gene are MNHEY and SVGAGI. The CDR3 here is CASSYGVGLSF. In nucleotides, the CDR3 is TGTGCCAGCAGTTACGGGGTGGGTTTGTCCTTT.